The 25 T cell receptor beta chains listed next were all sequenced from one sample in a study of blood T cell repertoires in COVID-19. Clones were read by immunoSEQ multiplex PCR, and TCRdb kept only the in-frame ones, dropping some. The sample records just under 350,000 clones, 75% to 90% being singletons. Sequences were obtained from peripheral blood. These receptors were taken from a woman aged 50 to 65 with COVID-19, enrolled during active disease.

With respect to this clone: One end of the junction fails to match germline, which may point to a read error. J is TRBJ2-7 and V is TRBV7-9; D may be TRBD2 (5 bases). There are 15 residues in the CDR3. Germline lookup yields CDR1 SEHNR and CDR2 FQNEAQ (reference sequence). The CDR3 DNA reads TGTGCCAGCACCCTGGAGGAGCTAGCCTCCCACGAGCAGTACTTC. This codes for CASTLEELASHEQYF.

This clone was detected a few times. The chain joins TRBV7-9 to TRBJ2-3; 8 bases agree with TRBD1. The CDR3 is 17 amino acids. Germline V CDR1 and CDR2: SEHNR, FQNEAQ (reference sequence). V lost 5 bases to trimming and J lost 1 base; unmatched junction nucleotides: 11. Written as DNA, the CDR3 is TGTGCCAGCAGCAGGACCGTCGGGACAGGAGGCACAGATACGCAGTATTTT. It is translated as CASSRTVGTGGTDTQYF.

The CDR3, as DNA: TGTGCCAGCAGCTTACCTTCGGACAGGTCCACCGGGGAGCTGTTTTTT. This codes for CASSLPSDRSTGELFF. This chain connects TRBV9 to TRBJ2-2; 7 nucleotides match TRBD1. Germline values: CDR1 SGDLS, CDR2 YYNGEE. V lost 4 bases, J lost 4 bases, and 10 bases stayed unmatched. CDR3 length: 16 amino acids.

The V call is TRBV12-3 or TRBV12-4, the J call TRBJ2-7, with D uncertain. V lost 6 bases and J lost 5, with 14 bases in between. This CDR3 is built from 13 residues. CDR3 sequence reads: CASRESKWHEQYF. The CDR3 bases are TGTGCCAGCAGGGAGAGCAAGTGGCACGAGCAGTACTTC.

As DNA, the CDR3 is TGTGCCAGCAGCTCCGGGACAGCCGCTTTTTATGGCTACACCTTC. Protein: CASSSGTAAFYGYTF. V and J are TRBV7-9 and TRBJ1-2; 7 bases are a match to TRBD1. CDR3 size: 15 residues. The germline V gene has CDR1 SEHNR and CDR2 FQNEAQ (reference sequence). V was clipped by 4 bases and J by 5 bases; unmatched bases: 10.

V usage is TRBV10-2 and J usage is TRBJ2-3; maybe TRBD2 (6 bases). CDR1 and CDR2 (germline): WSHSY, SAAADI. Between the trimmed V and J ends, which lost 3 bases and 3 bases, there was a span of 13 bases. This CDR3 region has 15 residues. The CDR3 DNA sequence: TGCGCCAGCAGTGACTGGGGGGAACTTACAGATACGCAGTATTTT. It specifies CASSDWGELTDTQYF.

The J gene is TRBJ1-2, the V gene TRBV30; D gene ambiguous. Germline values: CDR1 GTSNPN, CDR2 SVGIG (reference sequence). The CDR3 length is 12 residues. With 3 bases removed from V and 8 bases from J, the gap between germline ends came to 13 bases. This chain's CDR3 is CAWSPSMGGYTF. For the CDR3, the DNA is TGTGCCTGGAGCCCATCTATGGGCGGCTACACCTTC.

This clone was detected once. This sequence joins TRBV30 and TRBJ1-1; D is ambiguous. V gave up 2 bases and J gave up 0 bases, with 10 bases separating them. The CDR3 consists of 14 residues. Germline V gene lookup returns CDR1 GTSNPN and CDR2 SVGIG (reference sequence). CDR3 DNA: TGTGCCTGGAGTAATTTGAGGTTGAACACTGAAGCTTTCTTT. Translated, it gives CAWSNLRLNTEAFF.

The CDR3 nucleotides are TGTGCCAGCAGTGACCCAAACCAAGAGACCCAGTACTTC. This sequence encodes CASSDPNQETQYF. The chain couples TRBV25-1 to TRBJ2-5; D is undetermined. The V gene's germline CDR1 is MGHDK and CDR2 SYGVNS. With 3 bases removed from V and 0 bases from J, the gap between germline ends came to 5 bases. The CDR3 consists of 13 residues.

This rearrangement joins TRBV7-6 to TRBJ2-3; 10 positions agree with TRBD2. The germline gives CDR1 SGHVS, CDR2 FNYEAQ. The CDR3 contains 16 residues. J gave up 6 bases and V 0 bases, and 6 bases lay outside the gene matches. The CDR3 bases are TGTGCCAGCAGCTTAGCGCCTAGCGGGAGTTCGGATACGCAGTATTTT. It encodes CASSLAPSGSSDTQYF.

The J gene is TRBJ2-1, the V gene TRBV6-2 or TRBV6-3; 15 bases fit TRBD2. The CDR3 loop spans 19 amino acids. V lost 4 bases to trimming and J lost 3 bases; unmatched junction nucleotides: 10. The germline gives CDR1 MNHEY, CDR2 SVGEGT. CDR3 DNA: TGTGCCAGCAGTTTCTCTGGACTAGCGGGAGGGCCCGTCTACAATGAGCAGTTCTTC. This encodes CASSFSGLAGGPVYNEQFF.

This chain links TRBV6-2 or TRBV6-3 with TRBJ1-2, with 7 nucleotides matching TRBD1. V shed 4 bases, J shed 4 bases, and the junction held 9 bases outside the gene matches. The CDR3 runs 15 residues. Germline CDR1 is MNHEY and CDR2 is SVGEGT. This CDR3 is CASSSGTVLIYGYTF. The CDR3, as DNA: TGTGCCAGCAGTTCCGGGACAGTACTGATCTATGGCTACACCTTC.

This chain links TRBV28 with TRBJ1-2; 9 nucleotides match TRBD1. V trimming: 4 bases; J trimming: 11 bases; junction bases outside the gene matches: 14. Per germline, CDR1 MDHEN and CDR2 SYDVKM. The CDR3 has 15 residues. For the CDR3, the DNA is TGTGCCAGCAGTTCGCCGGGACAGGGAGGGTTTGGGTACACCTTC. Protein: CASSSPGQGGFGYTF.

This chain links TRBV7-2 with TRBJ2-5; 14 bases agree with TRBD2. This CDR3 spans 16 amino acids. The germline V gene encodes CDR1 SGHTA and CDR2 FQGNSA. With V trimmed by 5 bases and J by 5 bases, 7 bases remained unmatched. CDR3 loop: CASSPGTSGSQETQYF. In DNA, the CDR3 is TGTGCCAGCAGCCCTGGGACTAGCGGGAGTCAGGAGACCCAGTACTTC.

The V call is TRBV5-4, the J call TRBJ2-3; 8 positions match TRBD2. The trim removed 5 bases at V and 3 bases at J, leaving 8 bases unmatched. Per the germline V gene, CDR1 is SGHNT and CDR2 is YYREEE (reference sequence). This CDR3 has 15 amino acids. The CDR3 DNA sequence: TGTGCCAGCAGACAAAGCGGGAGTGGAACAGATACGCAGTATTTT. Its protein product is CASRQSGSGTDTQYF.

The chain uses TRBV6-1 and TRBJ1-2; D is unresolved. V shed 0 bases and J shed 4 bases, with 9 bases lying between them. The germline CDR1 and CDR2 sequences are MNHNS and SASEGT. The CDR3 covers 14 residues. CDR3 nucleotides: TGTGCCAGCAGTGAAGCGGTCGCCGGCTATGGCTACACCTTC. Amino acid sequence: CASSEAVAGYGYTF.

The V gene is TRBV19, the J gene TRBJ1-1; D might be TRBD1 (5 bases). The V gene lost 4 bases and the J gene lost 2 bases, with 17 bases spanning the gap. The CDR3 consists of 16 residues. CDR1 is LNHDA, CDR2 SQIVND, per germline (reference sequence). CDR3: CASSTGWGVKNTEAFF. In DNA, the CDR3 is TGTGCCAGTAGTACCGGCTGGGGGGTGAAAAACACTGAAGCTTTCTTT.

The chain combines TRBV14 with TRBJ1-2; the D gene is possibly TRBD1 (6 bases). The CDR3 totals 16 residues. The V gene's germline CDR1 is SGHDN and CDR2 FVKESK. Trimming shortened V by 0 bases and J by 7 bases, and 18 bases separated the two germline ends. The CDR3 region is CASSQDGGRGPSGYTF. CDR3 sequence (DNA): TGTGCCAGCAGCCAAGATGGAGGCAGGGGTCCTTCTGGCTACACCTTC. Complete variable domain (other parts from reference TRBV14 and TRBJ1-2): EAGVTQFPSHSVIEKGQTVTLRCDPISGHDNLYWYRRVMGKEIKFLLHFVKESKQDESGMPNNRFLAERTGGTYSTLKVQPAELEDSGVYFCASSQDGGRGPSGYTFGSGTRLTVV.

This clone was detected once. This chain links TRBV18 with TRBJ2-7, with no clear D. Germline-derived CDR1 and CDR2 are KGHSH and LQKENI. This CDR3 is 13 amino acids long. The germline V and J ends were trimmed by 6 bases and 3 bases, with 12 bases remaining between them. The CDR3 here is CASSPHRDYEQYF. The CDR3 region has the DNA TGTGCCAGCTCTCCCCACAGAGACTACGAGCAGTACTTC.

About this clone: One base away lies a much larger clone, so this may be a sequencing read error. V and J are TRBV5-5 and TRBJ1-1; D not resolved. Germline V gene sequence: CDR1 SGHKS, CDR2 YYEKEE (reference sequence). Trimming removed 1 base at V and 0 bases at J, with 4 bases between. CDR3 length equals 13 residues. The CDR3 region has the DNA TGTGCCAGCAGCTTGTCCGTGAACACTGAAGCTTTCTTT. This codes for CASSLSVNTEAFF.

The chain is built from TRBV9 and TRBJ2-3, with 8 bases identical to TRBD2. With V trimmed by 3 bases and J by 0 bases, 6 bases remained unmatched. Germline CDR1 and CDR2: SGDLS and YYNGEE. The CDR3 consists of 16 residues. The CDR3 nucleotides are TGTGCCAGCAGCGCCTTTAGCGGGACTAGCACAGATACGCAGTATTTT. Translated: CASSAFSGTSTDTQYF.

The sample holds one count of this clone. The CDR3 loop is CASSSPASGATYEQYF. The CDR3 region has the DNA TGTGCCAGCAGTTCCCCCGCGAGCGGGGCAACCTACGAGCAGTACTTC. The chain combines TRBV7-2 with TRBJ2-7; 7 bases fit TRBD2. CDR1 is SGHTA and CDR2 is FQGNSA in the germline V gene. CDR3 length: 16 amino acids. V was pared by 6 bases and J by 2 bases, with 13 bases of the junction left unmatched.

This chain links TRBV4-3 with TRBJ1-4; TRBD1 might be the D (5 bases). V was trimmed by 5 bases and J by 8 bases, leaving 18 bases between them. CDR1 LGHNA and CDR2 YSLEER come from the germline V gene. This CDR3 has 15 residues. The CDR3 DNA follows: TGCGCCAGCAGCGTTAAAAGGGGTAGTGCGGAAAAACTGTTTTTT. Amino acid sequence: CASSVKRGSAEKLFF.

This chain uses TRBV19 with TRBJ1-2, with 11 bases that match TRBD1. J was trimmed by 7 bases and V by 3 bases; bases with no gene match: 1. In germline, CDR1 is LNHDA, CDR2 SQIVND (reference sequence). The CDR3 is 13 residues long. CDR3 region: CASSIGTGGGYTF. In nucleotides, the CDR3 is TGTGCCAGTAGTATTGGGACAGGGGGTGGCTACACCTTC.

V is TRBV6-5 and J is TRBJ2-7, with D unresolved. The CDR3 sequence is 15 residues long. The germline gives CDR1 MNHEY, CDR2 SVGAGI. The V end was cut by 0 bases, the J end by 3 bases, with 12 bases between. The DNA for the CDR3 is TGTGCCAGCAGTTACTCGTCTTCTCTAGGCTACGAGCAGTACTTC. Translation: CASSYSSSLGYEQYF.